Included here is one T cell receptor beta chain sequence, with context. Its matching antigen is unknown. The germline V and J ends were trimmed by 3 bases and 6 bases, with 14 bases remaining between them. The CDR3 spans 15 residues. Germline-derived CDR1 and CDR2 are SSHAT and FNYEAQ (reference sequence). The entry originates in a study of OX40 agonist ivuxolimab in advanced cancers. Study summary: Patients were dosed with the agonistic anti-OX40 (CD134) antibody ivuxolimab. While on treatment, patients had intravenous ivuxolimab at 0.01 to 10 mg/kg every 2 weeks.

Whole-study findings and limits: There were, on average, more expanded clones in CD8+ T cells than in CD4+. Dosing at 0.1 to 3.0 mg/kg was accompanied by clonal expansion of CD4+ and CD8+ blood T cells by week 6.

Profiled with immunoSEQ multiplex PCR; TCRdb holds only in-frame clones, not every one. The sample lists 76,000 or so clones; approximately 85% were seen once. The input for sequencing was CD4+ or CD8+ T cells sorted from blood, taken in a trial of the OX40 agonist ivuxolimab. This sequence was found in an adult with an advanced solid tumor such as melanoma, head and neck, liver or kidney cancer. The chain recombines TRBV7-7 with TRBJ2-2, with D perhaps given as TRBD1 or TRBD2 (5 bases each). The CDR3 bases are TGTGCCAGCAGCTTCTCTGGGGGTGATGCCGGGGAGCTGTTTTTT. This sequence encodes CASSFSGGDAGELFF.